This record covers a single T cell receptor (beta chain). The protocol was immunoSEQ multiplex PCR, while the TCRdb copy is restricted to in-frame clones and leaves out a portion. Of some 2.1 million clones listed, roughly 96% were seen once; the top ten hold 0.13%. This sample is part of a study of shared clonotypes between healthy human individuals. The V and J ends lost 8 bases and 2 bases respectively, with 19 bases between them. The CDR3 loop spans 16 amino acids. Germline loops: CDR1 SNHLY, CDR2 FYNNEI. This clonotype originated in a man aged 18 to 29 in good health. V and J are TRBV2 and TRBJ1-5; D is ambiguous. Source material: naive CD4+ T cells sorted from blood. Subset reported: CD45RA+ positively selected. For the CDR3, the DNA is TGTGCCAGCGCCCCGGGAGGGCCGGTTGGCAATCAGCCCCAGCATTTT. The encoded protein is CASAPGGPVGNQPQHF.